This entry lists 8 T cell receptor beta chains sequenced from one sample in a study of cytomegalovirus exposure and HLA in healthy donors. With 60 Vbeta and 13 Jbeta primers, the PCR was carried out. TCRdb's copy holds only in-frame clones and misses some; the assay was immunoSEQ multiplex PCR. The profile shows approximately 150,000 clones, around a tenth of them singletons. The sequenced sample was PBMCs. These receptors were collected from a male donor in good health and CMV-seronegative.

CDR3 in DNA: TGCAGCGTTGCCGGACTAGCGGGGGACCTACAGTACTTC. It codes for CSVAGLAGDLQYF. The chain joins TRBV29-1 to TRBJ2-7; 13 bases are a match to TRBD2. Trimming at V came to 4 bases and at J to 10 bases, leaving 7 bases not matched to a gene. The CDR3 is made up of 13 amino acids. Germline CDR1 reads SQVTM; CDR2 reads ANQGSEA.

The V call is TRBV9, the J call TRBJ2-7; perhaps TRBD1 as D (6 bases). The V and J ends lost 0 bases and 4 bases respectively, with 11 bases between them. CDR1 is SGDLS, CDR2 YYNGEE, per germline. The CDR3 is 14 amino acids. In DNA, the CDR3 is TGTGCCAGCAGCGTAGGGACAGAAGAGTACGAGCAGTACTTC. Its translation is CASSVGTEEYEQYF.

The chain recombines TRBV28 with TRBJ2-7; TRBD1 might be the D (5 bases). The CDR3 loop spans 14 amino acids. The germline V gene has CDR1 MDHEN and CDR2 SYDVKM. Trimming shortened V by 4 bases and J by 4 bases, and 14 bases separated the two germline ends. CDR3 sequence (DNA): TGTGCCAGCAGTTCTGCTAGGGGCACTTACGAGCAGTACTTC. This encodes CASSSARGTYEQYF.

This clone was detected a few times. The chain couples TRBV4-3 to TRBJ2-3; TRBD1 matches 7 bases. The CDR3 spans 18 residues. The ends lost 4 bases at V and 2 bases at J; junction bases unmatched: 15. Looked up from germline, CDR1 is LGHNA and CDR2 is YSLEER. The CDR3 region has the DNA TGCGCCAGCAGCCCAAAGGGGGCGAGGACGCTGGCCACAGATACGCAGTATTTT. Translated, it gives CASSPKGARTLATDTQYF.

V usage is TRBV5-1 and J usage is TRBJ2-7; 10 bases map to TRBD1. CDR1 and CDR2 (germline): SGHRS, YFSETQ. The junction had 0 bases not matched to a gene; V was cut back by 3 bases and J by 6 bases. The CDR3 spans 12 residues. CDR3 in amino acids: CASSWDRGEQYF. The CDR3 DNA reads as TGCGCCAGCAGCTGGGACAGGGGCGAGCAGTACTTC.

The V call is TRBV29-1, the J call TRBJ2-5; maybe TRBD2 (5 bases). With 0 bases removed from V and 2 bases from J, the gap between germline ends came to 10 bases. From germline, CDR1 is SQVTM and CDR2 ANQGSEA. This CDR3 spans 14 amino acids. The CDR3, as DNA: TGCAGCGTTGAAGATCTACGGGAACAAGAGACCCAGTACTTC. Translation gives CSVEDLREQETQYF.

This clone was picked up a small number of times. The CDR3 loop is CASSQGYLAGVSTDTQYF. CDR3 bases: TGCGCCAGCAGCCAAGGGTACCTAGCGGGAGTTAGCACAGATACGCAGTATTTT. J is TRBJ2-3 and V is TRBV4-3; 10 bases are a match to TRBD2. From germline, CDR1 is LGHNA and CDR2 YSLEER. The ends lost 1 base at V and 0 bases at J; junction bases unmatched: 7. The CDR3 extends over 18 amino acids.

In its sample, this clone was seen a few times. This rearrangement joins TRBV7-9 to TRBJ2-1; the match to TRBD1 covers 8 bases. The CDR3 length is 15 residues. The V and J ends lost 3 bases and 9 bases, in that order; junction bases with no gene match: 10. Per germline, CDR1 SEHNR and CDR2 FQNEAQ (reference sequence). DNA for the CDR3: TGTGCCAGCAGCTTTCCAGGGGGCGAAGGCGGTGAGCAGTTCTTC. Translation gives CASSFPGGEGGEQFF.